This is a list of T cell receptor beta chains from one sample in a study of neurological immune-mediated disorders. One entry per CDR3 protein results from TCRdb running MiXCR on the 5' RACE reads. The table shows 87,000 or so distinct CDR3 sequences, with 3.5% occurring only once. The sequenced material came from PBMCs. The source is a woman under 30 with multiple sclerosis. The CDR3 runs from the conserved cysteine through the conserved F or W. D genes are given only for firm matches. Size tells how often a clone was seen (once, few, many) or the class of an expanded clone, and some rows leave it out.

D gene: -
J gene: TRBJ2-5
CDR3 length: 15
clone size: many
V gene: TRBV5-1
CDR3 DNA: TGCGCCAGCGGAACCCGGGACTTGATTGGAGAGACCCAGTACTTC
CDR3 protein: CASGTRDLIGETQYF

D gene: -
J gene: TRBJ1-5
CDR3 length: 13
clone size: many
V gene: TRBV30
CDR3 DNA: TGTGCCTGGAGTTATAGGGACGATCAGCCCCAGCATTTT
CDR3 protein: CAWSYRDDQPQHF

D gene: -
J gene: TRBJ1-5
CDR3 length: 13
clone size: many
V gene: TRBV20-1
CDR3 DNA: TGCAGTGCTAGAGAAACGGGCTTTCAGCCCCAGCATTTT
CDR3 protein: CSARETGFQPQHF

D gene: TRBD2
J gene: TRBJ2-1
CDR3 length: 13
clone size: many
V gene: TRBV29-1
CDR3 DNA: TGCAGCGTCCGGGGGGGAGGTGGTAATGAGCAGTTCTTC
CDR3 protein: CSVRGGGGNEQFF

D gene: -
J gene: TRBJ1-1
CDR3 length: 13
clone size: many
V gene: TRBV2
CDR3 DNA: TGTGCCAGCGGGGGACTCATGAACACTGAAGCTTTCTTT
CDR3 protein: CASGGLMNTEAFF

D gene: -
J gene: TRBJ2-3
CDR3 length: 12
clone size: many
V gene: TRBV7-2
CDR3 DNA: TGTGCCAGCAGCCTACCGGGCGATACGCAGTATTTT
CDR3 protein: CASSLPGDTQYF

D gene: -
J gene: TRBJ1-2
CDR3 length: 15
clone size: many
V gene: TRBV29-1
CDR3 DNA: TGCAGCGTTGAATGGGAGAGGCGGGGAAACTATGGCTACACCTTC
CDR3 protein: CSVEWERRGNYGYTF

D gene: TRBD1
J gene: TRBJ1-1
CDR3 length: 13
clone size: many
V gene: TRBV3-1
CDR3 DNA: TGTGCCAGGTGCGACAGGGACGGGACTGAAGCTTTCTTT
CDR3 protein: CARCDRDGTEAFF

D gene: TRBD1
J gene: TRBJ2-7
CDR3 length: 15
clone size: many
V gene: TRBV5-1
CDR3 DNA: TGCGCCAGCAGCTCCGGACAGGATCCAAACTACGAGCAGTACTTC
CDR3 protein: CASSSGQDPNYEQYF

D gene: TRBD1
J gene: TRBJ1-2
CDR3 length: 16
clone size: many
V gene: TRBV7-9
CDR3 DNA: TGTGCCAGCAGTTCCGGGACAGGGTCTATTTGGGATGGCTACACCTTC
CDR3 protein: CASSSGTGSIWDGYTF

D gene: TRBD1
J gene: TRBJ2-4
CDR3 length: 15
clone size: many
V gene: TRBV20-1
CDR3 DNA: TGCAGTACGGGGGGACAGGGACTAGCCAAAAACATTCAGTACTTC
CDR3 protein: CSTGGQGLAKNIQYF

D gene: -
J gene: TRBJ1-6
CDR3 length: 14
clone size: many
V gene: TRBV11-2
CDR3 DNA: TGTGCCAGCAGCTTCCCCGCCTGGGGTTCACCCCTCCACTTT
CDR3 protein: CASSFPAWGSPLHF

D gene: -
J gene: TRBJ2-5
CDR3 length: 14
clone size: many
V gene: TRBV7-2
CDR3 DNA: TGTGCCAGCAGCTTAGCGTCGTACGAAAAGACCCAGTACTTC
CDR3 protein: CASSLASYEKTQYF

D gene: TRBD2
J gene: TRBJ2-5
CDR3 length: 17
clone size: many
V gene: TRBV5-1
CDR3 DNA: TGCGCCAGCAGCCTGTCATACCTAGCGGGAGGTTTAGAGACCCAGTACTTC
CDR3 protein: CASSLSYLAGGLETQYF

D gene: -
J gene: TRBJ2-3
CDR3 length: 12
clone size: many
V gene: TRBV5-1
CDR3 DNA: TGCGCCAGCAGCGTCACGGGAGATACGCAGTATTTT
CDR3 protein: CASSVTGDTQYF

D gene: -
J gene: TRBJ1-1
CDR3 length: 13
clone size: -
V gene: TRBV7-2
CDR3 DNA: TGTGCCAGCAGCTTACAGGTGAACACTGAAGCTTTCTTT
CDR3 protein: CASSLQVNTEAFF

D gene: -
J gene: TRBJ2-5
CDR3 length: 13
clone size: many
V gene: TRBV20-1
CDR3 DNA: TGCAGTGCCCTGAGCGGACCAGGGGAGACCCAGTACTTC
CDR3 protein: CSALSGPGETQYF

D gene: TRBD1
J gene: TRBJ1-2
CDR3 length: 14
clone size: many
V gene: TRBV7-2
CDR3 DNA: TGTGCCAGCAGGGGTGACAGGGCTAACTATGGCTACACCTTC
CDR3 protein: CASRGDRANYGYTF

D gene: -
J gene: TRBJ2-2
CDR3 length: 15
clone size: few
V gene: TRBV7-9
CDR3 DNA: TGTGCCAGCAGCCCCGCCAGGGGAGGCACCGGGGAGCTGTTTTTT
CDR3 protein: CASSPARGGTGELFF

D gene: -
J gene: TRBJ2-5
CDR3 length: 12
clone size: many
V gene: TRBV5-6
CDR3 DNA: TGTGCCAGCAGCTTGGCGGGGGAGACCCAGTACTTC
CDR3 protein: CASSLAGETQYF

D gene: -
J gene: TRBJ2-5
CDR3 length: 13
clone size: many
V gene: TRBV3-1
CDR3 DNA: TGTGCCAGCAGCCGGGGGACTCGAGAGACCCAGTACTTC
CDR3 protein: CASSRGTRETQYF

D gene: -
J gene: TRBJ2-3
CDR3 length: 15
clone size: few
V gene: TRBV7-6
CDR3 DNA: TGTGCCAGCAGCTTACCCAGACAGGGCACAGATACGCAGTATTTT
CDR3 protein: CASSLPRQGTDTQYF

D gene: TRBD1
J gene: TRBJ2-1
CDR3 length: 15
clone size: many
V gene: TRBV20-1
CDR3 DNA: TGCAGTGCTAGAGATCCGGGACAGGGTCTCAATGAGCAGTTCTTC
CDR3 protein: CSARDPGQGLNEQFF

D gene: -
J gene: TRBJ2-3
CDR3 length: 15
clone size: many
V gene: TRBV20-1
CDR3 DNA: TGCAGTGCTCTCCTCTTGGGGCATGCCACAGATACGCAGTATTTT
CDR3 protein: CSALLLGHATDTQYF

D gene: TRBD2
J gene: TRBJ2-3
CDR3 length: 16
clone size: many
V gene: TRBV4-3
CDR3 DNA: TGCGCCAGCAGCCCAGGACTAGCGAAGGGTGCAGATACGCAGTATTTT
CDR3 protein: CASSPGLAKGADTQYF

D gene: -
J gene: TRBJ2-1
CDR3 length: 14
clone size: many
V gene: TRBV20-1
CDR3 DNA: TGCAGTGCTGGGGGGGCTAGCCCCTACAATGAGCAGTTCTTC
CDR3 protein: CSAGGASPYNEQFF

D gene: -
J gene: TRBJ2-7
CDR3 length: 14
clone size: many
V gene: TRBV27
CDR3 DNA: TGTGCCAGCAGTTTATTAGGCCCCTCCTACGAGCAGTACTTC
CDR3 protein: CASSLLGPSYEQYF

D gene: TRBD2
J gene: TRBJ2-5
CDR3 length: 16
clone size: many
V gene: TRBV5-1
CDR3 DNA: TGCGCCAGCAGCTTGTCCGCTAGCGGGAAGTCAGAGACCCAGTACTTC
CDR3 protein: CASSLSASGKSETQYF

D gene: -
J gene: TRBJ2-5
CDR3 length: 12
clone size: many
V gene: TRBV7-2
CDR3 DNA: TGTGCCAGCAGCTTCAAGACGGGGACCCAGTACTTC
CDR3 protein: CASSFKTGTQYF

D gene: -
J gene: TRBJ1-1
CDR3 length: 16
clone size: many
V gene: TRBV29-1
CDR3 DNA: TGCAGCGTGAGAGGGGGTATAGGATTTGAGGACACTGAAGCTTTCTTT
CDR3 protein: CSVRGGIGFEDTEAFF

D gene: -
J gene: TRBJ1-4
CDR3 length: 15
clone size: many
V gene: TRBV15
CDR3 DNA: TGTGCCACCAGCAGAGATCGGGGAGGGAGTGAAAAACTGTTTTTT
CDR3 protein: CATSRDRGGSEKLFF